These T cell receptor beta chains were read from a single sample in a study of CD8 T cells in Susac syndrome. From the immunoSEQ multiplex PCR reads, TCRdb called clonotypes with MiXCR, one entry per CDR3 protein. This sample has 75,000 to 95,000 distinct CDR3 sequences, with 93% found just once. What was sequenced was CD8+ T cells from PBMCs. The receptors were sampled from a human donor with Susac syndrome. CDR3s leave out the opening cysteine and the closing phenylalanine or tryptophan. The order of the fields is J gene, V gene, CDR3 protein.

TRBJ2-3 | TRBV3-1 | ASSYGLAGTDTQY
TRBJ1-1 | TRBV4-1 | ASSQLGRTKPGPFMNTEAF
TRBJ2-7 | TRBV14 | ASSQGLTTYEQY
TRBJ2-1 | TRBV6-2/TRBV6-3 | ASSYPGLASYNEQF
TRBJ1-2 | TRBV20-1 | SAREAGNLYGYT
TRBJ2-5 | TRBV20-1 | SASLRQGEETQY
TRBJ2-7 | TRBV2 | ASKGQGRDEQY
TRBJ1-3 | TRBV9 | ASSVGGGSGNTIY
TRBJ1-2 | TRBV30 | AWSKLRGRGRDGYT
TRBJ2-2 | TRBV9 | ASSGGSGELF
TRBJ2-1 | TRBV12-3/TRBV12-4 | ASSAGYNEQF
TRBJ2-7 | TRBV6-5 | ASSLRTGSSYEQY
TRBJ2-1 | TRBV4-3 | ASSLGTTSYNEQF
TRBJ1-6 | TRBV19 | ASSTGTGDNSPLH
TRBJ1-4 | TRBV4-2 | ASSLLKGVTNEKLF
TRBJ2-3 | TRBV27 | ASSLRLGADTQY
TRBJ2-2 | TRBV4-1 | ASSQVQRTGELF
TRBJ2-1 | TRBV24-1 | ATSEGGGRINNEQF
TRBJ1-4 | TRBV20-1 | SVKTATNEKLF
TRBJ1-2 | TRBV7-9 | ASSLLSGRRDGYT
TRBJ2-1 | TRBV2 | ASPGRVLSRNEQF
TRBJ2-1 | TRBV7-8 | ASSSSRGGSYNEQF
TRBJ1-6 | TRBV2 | ASSQQGLGSPLH
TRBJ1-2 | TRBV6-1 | ASSTANYGYT
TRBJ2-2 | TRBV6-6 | ASRNRDSPGELF
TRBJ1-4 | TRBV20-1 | SARRDRGTANEKLF
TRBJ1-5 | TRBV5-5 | ASSQSGSEVGNQPQH
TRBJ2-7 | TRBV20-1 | SALKTASYEQY
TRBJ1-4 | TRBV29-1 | SVESPGQGATNEKLF
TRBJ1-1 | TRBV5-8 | ASSLGASEAF
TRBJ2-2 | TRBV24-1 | ATGGDRDTGELF
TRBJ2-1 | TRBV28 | ASSSPGQGSVNEQF
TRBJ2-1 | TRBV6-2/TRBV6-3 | ASSYVVYEQF
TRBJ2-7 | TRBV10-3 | AIRTNSYEQY
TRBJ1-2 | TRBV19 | ASSIAREQGDYGYT
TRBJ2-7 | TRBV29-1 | SVESRAYEQY
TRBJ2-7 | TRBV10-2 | ASSEGAGTGAYEQY
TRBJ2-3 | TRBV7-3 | ASSSGQTSDTQY
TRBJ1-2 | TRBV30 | AWLWAHPYGYT
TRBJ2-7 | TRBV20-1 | SASRSGVSYEQY